This T cell receptor beta chain was captured by sequencing in a study of CD8+CD57+ T cells in acquired aplastic anemia. Overall study context: CD4+ and CD8+ cells, once sorted, gave DNA averaging about 3 ug. Healthy donors averaged around 11 million reads for CD4+ cells.

TCR beta VDJ and CDR3 were profiled, and genomic DNA was the template. TCRdb re-called the reads through MiXCR, storing one row per CDR3 protein. The data hold a few hundred thousand distinct CDR3 sequences, with roughly 55% observed a single time. CDR3 length equals 14 residues. The germline V gene has CDR1 SGHNT and CDR2 YENEEA. Trimming removed 6 bases at V and 7 bases at J, with 18 bases between. As to this clonotype: Antigen specificity is unknown.

Whole-study findings and limits: Patients and controls turned out to have around 29 CD8+ CDR3 sequences in common. Significance was not reached for CD8+ Simpson's diversity between patients and controls.

The chain joins TRBV11-3 to TRBJ1-2; D might be TRBD1 (5 bases). This TCR was recovered from a human donor in good health. Sequencing was performed on sorted CD4+, CD8+, or CD8+CD57+ T cells (not recorded which) from PBMCs. In nucleotides, the CDR3 is TGTGCCAGCAGTCCTCCGGGACTCGATTCTGGCTACACCTTC. This gives the protein CASSPPGLDSGYTF.